A selection of T cell receptor beta chains follows, all from one sample in a study of radiotherapy plus CTLA-4 blockade in lung cancer. The data were produced by immunoSEQ multiplex PCR, yet TCRdb's version contains in-frame clones alone and is incomplete. This table holds approximately 100,000 clones, roughly 80% found once. The source was peripheral blood, collected from a patient treated with radiotherapy plus ipilimumab. These TCRs come from a human donor with non-small cell lung cancer who had a partial response to radiotherapy plus ipilimumab. Both conserved end residues are part of each CDR3. D genes are given only for firm matches. The size entry is marked missing in some rows and otherwise reads once, few, many or a size class.

j_call: TRBJ2-1; v_call: TRBV2; clone_size: .; d_call: TRBD2; cdr3_aa: CASSPTSGDRNEQFF; cdr3_nt: TGTGCCAGCAGCCCCACTAGCGGGGACCGAAATGAGCAGTTCTTC
j_call: TRBJ1-2; v_call: TRBV4-1; clone_size: .; d_call: TRBD1; cdr3_aa: CASSQEGTGGNAYGYTF; cdr3_nt: TGCGCCAGCAGCCAAGAAGGGACAGGGGGCAACGCGTATGGCTACACCTTC
j_call: TRBJ1-2; v_call: TRBV7-2; clone_size: few; d_call: .; cdr3_aa: CASSLQESHGYTF; cdr3_nt: TGTGCCAGCAGCCTACAGGAGTCCCATGGCTACACCTTC
j_call: TRBJ2-2; v_call: TRBV5-1; clone_size: .; d_call: TRBD1; cdr3_aa: CASSLTGGSTGELFF; cdr3_nt: TGCGCCAGCAGCTTGACAGGGGGATCCACCGGGGAGCTGTTTTTT
j_call: TRBJ2-1; v_call: TRBV2; clone_size: .; d_call: TRBD2; cdr3_aa: CASRREGIEQFF; cdr3_nt: TGTGCCAGCAGGCGGGAGGGGATAGAGCAGTTCTTC
j_call: TRBJ2-7; v_call: TRBV30; clone_size: .; d_call: .; cdr3_aa: CAWSISSYEQYF; cdr3_nt: TGTGCCTGGAGTATCTCCAGCTACGAGCAGTACTTC
j_call: TRBJ2-3; v_call: TRBV5-1; clone_size: .; d_call: TRBD1; cdr3_aa: CASSLGQGGDTQYF; cdr3_nt: TGCGCCAGCAGCTTAGGACAGGGTGGCGATACGCAGTATTTT
j_call: TRBJ2-4; v_call: TRBV5-4; clone_size: .; d_call: TRBD2; cdr3_aa: CASSPGLAGTVNIQYF; cdr3_nt: TGTGCCAGCAGCCCGGGACTAGCGGGGACCGTAAACATTCAGTACTTC
j_call: TRBJ2-1; v_call: TRBV7-9; clone_size: .; d_call: TRBD2; cdr3_aa: CASTIPLTSPGGDEQFF; cdr3_nt: TGTGCCAGCACCATCCCCCTCACGAGCCCGGGAGGGGATGAGCAGTTCTTC
j_call: TRBJ2-7; v_call: TRBV27; clone_size: .; d_call: TRBD1; cdr3_aa: CASSTNGGTGIYEQYF; cdr3_nt: TGTGCCAGCAGCACCAATGGGGGGACAGGGATCTACGAGCAGTACTTC
j_call: TRBJ2-1; v_call: TRBV6-6; clone_size: few; d_call: .; cdr3_aa: CASSSGREQFF; cdr3_nt: TGTGCCAGCAGTTCAGGGAGGGAGCAGTTCTTC
j_call: TRBJ2-2; v_call: TRBV5-1; clone_size: .; d_call: TRBD1; cdr3_aa: CASSLAGQFYGELFF; cdr3_nt: TGCGCCAGCAGCTTGGCGGGACAGTTTTACGGGGAGCTGTTTTTT
j_call: TRBJ1-1; v_call: TRBV19; clone_size: .; d_call: .; cdr3_aa: CASTVGTEAFF; cdr3_nt: TGTGCCAGTACCGTCGGCACTGAAGCTTTCTTT
j_call: TRBJ1-2; v_call: TRBV6-6; clone_size: .; d_call: .; cdr3_aa: CASGGEFYGYTF; cdr3_nt: TGTGCCAGCGGAGGGGAATTCTATGGCTACACCTTC
j_call: TRBJ2-1; v_call: TRBV18; clone_size: .; d_call: TRBD2; cdr3_aa: CASSRASGGSEQFF; cdr3_nt: TGTGCCAGCTCCCGGGCTAGCGGGGGGAGTGAGCAGTTCTTC
j_call: TRBJ2-7; v_call: TRBV20-1; clone_size: .; d_call: .; cdr3_aa: CSGRASYEQYF; cdr3_nt: TGCAGTGGCAGGGCCTCCTACGAGCAGTACTTC
j_call: TRBJ1-2; v_call: TRBV5-1; clone_size: .; d_call: TRBD1; cdr3_aa: CASSLFDRDHHLYGYTF; cdr3_nt: TGCGCCAGCAGCTTATTTGACAGGGACCATCACCTCTATGGCTACACCTTC
j_call: TRBJ1-2; v_call: TRBV27; clone_size: once; d_call: .; cdr3_aa: CASSPGGGKYYGYTF; cdr3_nt: TGTGCCAGCAGTCCCGGGGGGGGCAAATACTATGGCTACACCTTC
j_call: TRBJ1-1; v_call: TRBV2; clone_size: .; d_call: .; cdr3_aa: CASSPIRGANTEAFF; cdr3_nt: TGTGCCAGCAGTCCGATTCGGGGGGCGAACACTGAAGCTTTCTTT
j_call: TRBJ2-1; v_call: TRBV7-3; clone_size: .; d_call: .; cdr3_aa: CASSLRAAGPPYNEQFF; cdr3_nt: TGTGCCAGCAGCTTACGAGCCGCGGGCCCACCCTACAATGAGCAGTTCTTC
j_call: TRBJ1-1; v_call: TRBV2; clone_size: .; d_call: TRBD1; cdr3_aa: CASRLTGGWGVNTEAFF; cdr3_nt: TGTGCCAGCAGGCTAACAGGGGGCTGGGGGGTGAACACTGAAGCTTTCTTT
j_call: TRBJ2-1; v_call: TRBV28; clone_size: once; d_call: TRBD1; cdr3_aa: CASSPPAGQGASYNEQFF; cdr3_nt: TGTGCCAGCAGTCCTCCCGCGGGACAGGGGGCTTCATACAATGAGCAGTTCTTC
j_call: TRBJ2-2; v_call: TRBV5-4; clone_size: .; d_call: .; cdr3_aa: CASSQTTGELFF; cdr3_nt: TGTGCCAGCAGCCAAACAACCGGGGAGCTGTTTTTT
j_call: TRBJ2-5; v_call: TRBV9; clone_size: .; d_call: TRBD1; cdr3_aa: CASSVTPTGVQETQYF; cdr3_nt: TGTGCCAGCAGCGTAACGCCCACAGGGGTCCAAGAGACCCAGTACTTC
j_call: TRBJ2-7; v_call: TRBV6-5; clone_size: .; d_call: TRBD2; cdr3_aa: CASSYVGTRGEQYF; cdr3_nt: TGTGCCAGCAGCTATGTAGGGACTAGAGGCGAGCAGTACTTC
j_call: TRBJ2-7; v_call: TRBV6-6; clone_size: few; d_call: .; cdr3_aa: CASSYNLGGEAYEQYF; cdr3_nt: TGTGCCAGCAGTTACAACCTCGGCGGGGAGGCCTACGAGCAGTACTTC
j_call: TRBJ2-5; v_call: TRBV18; clone_size: few; d_call: TRBD1; cdr3_aa: CASRTGETQYF; cdr3_nt: TGTGCCAGTAGGACAGGAGAGACCCAGTACTTC
j_call: TRBJ1-1; v_call: TRBV5-4; clone_size: .; d_call: .; cdr3_aa: CASSPYTGKGYTEAFF; cdr3_nt: TGTGCCAGCAGCCCGTACACCGGCAAGGGGTACACTGAAGCTTTCTTT
j_call: TRBJ1-1; v_call: TRBV19; clone_size: .; d_call: TRBD1; cdr3_aa: CASGTDRTGRVDTEAFF; cdr3_nt: TGTGCCAGTGGGACGGACAGGACAGGGCGGGTGGACACTGAAGCTTTCTTT
j_call: TRBJ1-5; v_call: TRBV19; clone_size: .; d_call: TRBD1; cdr3_aa: CASSIGGQGNQPQHF; cdr3_nt: TGTGCCAGTAGTATTGGGGGACAGGGCAATCAGCCCCAGCATTTT
j_call: TRBJ2-1; v_call: TRBV7-3; clone_size: .; d_call: TRBD2; cdr3_aa: CASSPSRTSGTPYNEQFF; cdr3_nt: TGTGCCAGCAGCCCTTCGAGGACTAGCGGGACTCCTTACAATGAGCAGTTCTTC
j_call: TRBJ2-7; v_call: TRBV18; clone_size: .; d_call: .; cdr3_aa: CASSPPSNRPEQYF; cdr3_nt: TGTGCCAGCTCACCGCCTAGCAATCGCCCCGAGCAGTACTTC
j_call: TRBJ1-2; v_call: TRBV27; clone_size: .; d_call: TRBD1; cdr3_aa: CASSFSGTGAGYTF; cdr3_nt: TGTGCCAGCAGTTTCTCCGGGACAGGGGCTGGCTACACCTTC
j_call: TRBJ1-5; v_call: TRBV6-1; clone_size: .; d_call: .; cdr3_aa: CASARTDNQPQHF; cdr3_nt: TGTGCCAGCGCCAGGACAGACAATCAGCCCCAGCATTTT
j_call: TRBJ1-5; v_call: TRBV15; clone_size: .; d_call: TRBD1; cdr3_aa: CATSRVDRAGQPQHF; cdr3_nt: TGTGCCACCAGCAGAGTGGACAGGGCCGGTCAGCCCCAGCATTTT
j_call: TRBJ2-1; v_call: TRBV28; clone_size: .; d_call: TRBD2; cdr3_aa: CASTPGTSGNNEQFF; cdr3_nt: TGTGCCAGCACCCCGGGGACTAGCGGAAACAATGAGCAGTTCTTC
j_call: TRBJ1-4; v_call: TRBV7-8; clone_size: once; d_call: TRBD1; cdr3_aa: CASSPRSGQGARNEKLFF; cdr3_nt: TGTGCCAGCAGCCCAAGGTCGGGACAGGGGGCCCGAAATGAAAAACTGTTTTTT
j_call: TRBJ2-5; v_call: TRBV5-1; clone_size: .; d_call: TRBD2; cdr3_aa: CASSLTLAGAETQYF; cdr3_nt: TGCGCCAGCAGCTTGACCCTAGCGGGAGCAGAGACCCAGTACTTC
j_call: TRBJ1-5; v_call: TRBV18; clone_size: .; d_call: .; cdr3_aa: CASSPAASQPQHF; cdr3_nt: TGTGCCAGCTCACCGGCGGCTTCCCAGCCCCAGCATTTT
j_call: TRBJ2-1; v_call: TRBV7-2; clone_size: .; d_call: .; cdr3_aa: CASSLGSRSYNEQFF; cdr3_nt: TGTGCCAGCAGCTTGGGGAGCCGTTCCTACAATGAGCAGTTCTTC
j_call: TRBJ1-4; v_call: TRBV28; clone_size: once; d_call: .; cdr3_aa: CASSPGGGNEKLFF; cdr3_nt: TGTGCCAGCAGCCCGGGCGGGGGTAATGAAAAACTGTTTTTT
j_call: TRBJ2-1; v_call: TRBV27; clone_size: .; d_call: TRBD2; cdr3_aa: CASSLRNQRGGVNEQFF; cdr3_nt: TGTGCCAGCAGTCTGAGAAACCAGCGGGGGGGCGTCAATGAGCAGTTCTTC
j_call: TRBJ1-5; v_call: TRBV10-3; clone_size: .; d_call: .; cdr3_aa: CAISESGAEYSNQPQHF; cdr3_nt: TGTGCCATCAGTGAGTCGGGGGCAGAGTATAGCAATCAGCCCCAGCATTTT
j_call: TRBJ2-1; v_call: TRBV11-2; clone_size: .; d_call: .; cdr3_aa: CASSLAGWSYNEQFF; cdr3_nt: TGTGCCAGCAGCTTAGCAGGGTGGTCCTACAATGAGCAGTTCTTC
j_call: TRBJ1-1; v_call: TRBV19; clone_size: .; d_call: TRBD1; cdr3_aa: CASRATGVGTEAFF; cdr3_nt: TGTGCCAGTAGGGCAACAGGGGTGGGCACTGAAGCTTTCTTT
j_call: TRBJ2-2; v_call: TRBV5-5; clone_size: .; d_call: TRBD2; cdr3_aa: CASSTWAGSGRNTGELFF; cdr3_nt: TGTGCCAGCAGCACCTGGGCGGGTAGCGGGAGGAACACCGGGGAGCTGTTTTTT
j_call: TRBJ2-5; v_call: TRBV14; clone_size: .; d_call: .; cdr3_aa: CASSPRERLQETQYF; cdr3_nt: TGTGCCAGCAGCCCACGGGAGCGGCTCCAAGAGACCCAGTACTTC
j_call: TRBJ2-5; v_call: TRBV4-1; clone_size: .; d_call: TRBD1; cdr3_aa: CASSQDPGGGETQYF; cdr3_nt: TGCGCCAGCAGCCAAGACCCAGGGGGCGGAGAGACCCAGTACTTC